This entry lists 19 T cell receptor beta chains sequenced from one sample in a study of PD-L1 blockade in urothelial cancer. Clones were read by immunoSEQ multiplex PCR, and TCRdb kept only the in-frame ones, dropping some. This sample has tens of thousands of clones; approximately 77% occur once, and the top ten carry 2.5% to 3%. The specimen comprised PBMCs, sampled around atezolizumab (anti-PD-L1) treatment. Receptors were obtained from a man between 65 and 80 years old with urothelial cancer.

The table lists this clone with a count of one. The rearrangement joins TRBV7-2 to TRBJ1-1, with D possibly TRBD1 on 5 matching bases. This CDR3 contains 14 residues. V lost 7 bases and J 1 base, leaving 13 bases between the germline ends. Germline CDR1 is SGHTA and CDR2 is FQGNSA. The CDR3 here is CASTLGVGNTEAFF. The CDR3 DNA reads as TGTGCCAGCACCCTAGGGGTAGGGAACACTGAAGCTTTCTTT.

In this sample, this clone turned up once. This rearrangement joins TRBV7-2 to TRBJ2-7; 13 bases fit TRBD2. This CDR3 comprises 15 residues. J gave up 2 bases and V 4 bases, and 2 bases lay outside the gene matches. Germline loops: CDR1 SGHTA, CDR2 FQGNSA. CDR3 sequence reads: CASSSTSGRAYEQYF. The CDR3 nucleotides are TGTGCCAGCAGCTCCACTAGCGGGAGGGCCTACGAGCAGTACTTC.

This clone was observed a few times. The CDR3 sequence: CASSLKPGVEHGEQFF. In DNA, the CDR3 is TGTGCCAGCAGCTTAAAACCGGGAGTCGAACATGGCGAGCAGTTCTTC. This chain links TRBV7-3 with TRBJ2-1; weak D call: TRBD2 (6 bases). V shed 1 base and J shed 10 bases, with 20 bases lying between them. The CDR3 covers 16 residues. Germline assignment: CDR1 SGHTA and CDR2 FQGTGA. Filled out from reference TRBV7-3 and TRBJ2-1, the complete variable domain reads GAGVSQTPSNKVTEKGKYVELRCDPISGHTALYWYRQSLGQGPEFLIYFQGTGAADDSGLPNDRFFAVRPEGSVSTLKIQRTERGDSAVYLCASSLKPGVEHGEQFFGPGTRLTVL.

J is TRBJ1-3 and V is TRBV4-3; D remains ambiguous. The CDR3 totals 13 residues. Germline loops: CDR1 LGHNA, CDR2 YSLEER. Trimming left V 0 bases short and J 4 bases short, with 4 bases between. CDR3 DNA: TGCGCCAGCAGCCAAGACGGGGGAAACACCATATATTTT. Its translation is CASSQDGGNTIYF.

The chain employs TRBV5-4 and TRBJ2-1; TRBD1 matches at 9 bases. CDR1 and CDR2 from the germline V gene are SGHNT and YYREEE (reference sequence). CDR3 length: 15 amino acids. J gave up 4 bases and V 4 bases, and 6 bases lay outside the gene matches. The CDR3 DNA sequence: TGTGCCAGCAGCCCCGGACAGGGGCATTACAATGAGCAGTTCTTC. The encoded protein is CASSPGQGHYNEQFF.

V is TRBV5-4 and J is TRBJ1-1; possibly TRBD1 for D (5 bases). This CDR3 region has 14 residues. In germline, CDR1 is SGHNT, CDR2 YYREEE (reference sequence). Trimming took off 0 bases at V and 2 bases at J, with 8 bases between the two ends. The CDR3 spells CASSLGGSNTEAFF. In DNA form, the CDR3 reads TGTGCCAGCAGCTTGGGGGGCTCAAACACTGAAGCTTTCTTT.

V usage is TRBV14 and J usage is TRBJ1-2; a possible D gene is TRBD1 (6 bases). V lost 7 bases and J 6 bases, leaving 15 bases between the germline ends. Germline values: CDR1 SGHDN, CDR2 FVKESK. The CDR3 runs 13 residues. The CDR3 DNA is TGTGCCAGCACCCTAAACAGGGAAGATGGCTACACCTTC. Its translation: CASTLNREDGYTF.

V gene TRBV19 combines with J gene TRBJ2-7; D ambiguous. The CDR3 loop spans 13 amino acids. Per the germline V gene, CDR1 is LNHDA and CDR2 is SQIVND (reference sequence). Trimming pared 1 base from V and 2 bases from J, leaving 6 bases between. DNA of the CDR3: TGTGCCAGTAGTATAGGCAGGCCCTACGAGCAGTACTTC. Protein sequence: CASSIGRPYEQYF.

In its sample, this clone was seen a few times. The chain couples TRBV19 to TRBJ1-1, with D perhaps TRBD1 (6 bases). The CDR3 is made up of 14 amino acids. The germline gives CDR1 LNHDA, CDR2 SQIVND (reference sequence). V lost 5 bases, J lost 5 bases, and 15 bases lay in between. CDR3 in DNA: TGTGCCAGTAGTCCCCGGGGGGCCGGGACTGAAGCTTTCTTT. Amino acids: CASSPRGAGTEAFF.

This chain links TRBV5-1 with TRBJ1-1; D unresolved. The length of the CDR3 is 14 residues. V lost 6 bases to trimming and J lost 1 base, with 13 bases between them. Looked up from germline, CDR1 is SGHRS and CDR2 is YFSETQ. CDR3 residues: CASTLGRGNTEAFF. In nucleotides, the CDR3 is TGCGCCAGCACCCTGGGGAGAGGGAACACTGAAGCTTTCTTT.

The CDR3 reads CASSLGTSQETQYF. For the CDR3, the DNA is TGCGCCAGCAGCTTGGGGACATCTCAAGAGACCCAGTACTTC. V is TRBV5-1 and J is TRBJ2-5; D possibly corresponds to TRBD1 (5 bases). The V end was cut by 0 bases, the J end by 2 bases, with 8 bases between. This CDR3 is built from 14 residues. CDR1 SGHRS and CDR2 YFSETQ come from the germline V gene.

J is TRBJ2-7 and V is TRBV27, with 8 bases identical to TRBD1. Unmatched junction bases numbered 10, after V lost 4 bases and J lost 2 bases. Germline V gene data show CDR1 as MNHEY and CDR2 as SMNVEV (reference sequence). The CDR3 runs to 16 residues. CDR3 loop: CASSYQFRDRPYEQYF. CDR3 DNA: TGTGCCAGCAGTTACCAGTTCCGGGACAGGCCCTACGAGCAGTACTTC.

About this clone: The same CDR3 is also encoded by other DNA sequences in this sample. The CDR3 is CASSLSGGNTEAFF. The CDR3 DNA sequence: TGTGCCAGCAGTTTATCAGGGGGGAACACTGAAGCTTTCTTT. The rearrangement joins TRBV28 to TRBJ1-1, with 7 bases aligning to TRBD1. Germline CDR1 reads MDHEN; CDR2 reads SYDVKM. The CDR3 extends over 14 amino acids. Trimming at V came to 1 base and at J to 1 base, leaving 0 bases not matched to a gene.

J is TRBJ1-4 and V is TRBV28; D is unclear. The CDR3 runs 15 residues. Trimming cost V 5 bases and J 5 bases, with 15 bases left between them. Per the germline V gene, CDR1 is MDHEN and CDR2 is SYDVKM. The CDR3 reads CASSMTGISNEKLFF. In nucleotides, the CDR3 is TGTGCCAGCAGTATGACGGGAATCTCCAATGAAAAACTGTTTTTT.

The chain couples TRBV28 to TRBJ2-1, with D unresolved. This CDR3 is 16 amino acids long. The V end lost 1 base, the J end lost 4 bases, and 14 bases lay between the germline ends. Germline CDR1 and CDR2: MDHEN and SYDVKM. CDR3 coding DNA: TGTGCCAGCAGTTTATCCGCCGACTTCTTATACAATGAGCAGTTCTTC. Protein: CASSLSADFLYNEQFF.

V and J are TRBV28 and TRBJ1-4; 7 positions agree with TRBD1. Germline V gene sequence: CDR1 MDHEN, CDR2 SYDVKM. CDR3 length: 15 residues. V lost 7 bases, J lost 7 bases, and 12 bases stayed unmatched. CDR3 sequence: CASTTAEGAVEKLFF. The CDR3 DNA follows: TGTGCCAGCACTACCGCGGAGGGGGCGGTTGAAAAACTGTTTTTT.

This sequence joins TRBV15 and TRBJ2-3; no reliable D call. Trimming stripped 0 bases from V and 1 base from J, with 11 bases between. The germline CDR1 and CDR2 sequences are LNHNV and YYDKDF (reference sequence). This CDR3 comprises 16 residues. The CDR3 nucleotides read TGTGCCACCAGCAGAGATTTAAGGAGTGGCACAGATACGCAGTATTTT. Protein product: CATSRDLRSGTDTQYF.

The J gene is TRBJ1-1, the V gene TRBV7-9; D is ambiguous. The CDR3 consists of 15 residues. V lost 1 base and J lost 0, with 9 bases in between. Per germline, CDR1 SEHNR and CDR2 FQNEAQ (reference sequence). The CDR3 reads CASSLGQTMNTEAFF. The CDR3 DNA follows: TGTGCCAGCAGCTTAGGCCAGACTATGAACACTGAAGCTTTCTTT. Filled out from reference TRBV7-9 and TRBJ1-1, the complete variable domain reads DTGVSQNPRHKITKRGQNVTFRCDPISEHNRLYWYRQTLGQGPEFLTYFQNEAQLEKSRLLSDRFSAERPKGSFSTLEIQRTEQGDSAMYLCASSLGQTMNTEAFFGQGTRLTVV.

As regards this clone: A read error may account for a junction end that differs from germline. This chain joins TRBV11-1 and TRBJ2-5, with D perhaps TRBD2 (6 bases). Per the germline V gene, CDR1 is SGHAT and CDR2 is FQDESV (reference sequence). The CDR3 has 17 amino acids. CDR3 sequence: CASSLAGGGIDQETQYF. CDR3 sequence (DNA): TGTGCCAGCAGCCTAGCCGGGGGAGGAATTGACCAAGAGACCCAGTACTTC. Complete variable domain (other parts from reference TRBV11-1 and TRBJ2-5): EAEVAQSPRYKITEKSQAVAFWCDPISGHATLYWYRQILGQGPELLVQFQDESVVDDSQLPKDRFSAERLKGVDSTLKIQPAELGDSAMYLCASSLAGGGIDQETQYFGPGTRLLVL.